This T cell receptor beta chain was identified in a study of T cells in Graves' hyperthyroidism and ophthalmopathy. This CDR3 region has 11 residues. CDR1 is GTSNPN and CDR2 is SVGIG in the germline V gene (reference sequence). V was pared by 6 bases and J by 7 bases, with 5 bases of the junction left unmatched. At least ten counts were recorded for this clonotype. Amplified regions were TCR beta CDR3 sequences from RNA transcripts. In the first-round RT-PCR of the TCR CDR3, the HTBI primer set was used. TCRdb called the multiplex PCR reads again in MiXCR, with one record for every CDR3 protein. Among 300,000 to 350,000 distinct CDR3 sequences listed, around 18% were seen once.

Sequenced: blood. The V and J genes are TRBV30 and TRBJ2-7, with 8 positions matching TRBD2. This clonotype was sampled from a woman aged 40 to 50 with Graves' ophthalmopathy. CDR3 sequence: CACGTRAEQYF. DNA for the CDR3: TGTGCCTGCGGGACTAGGGCTGAGCAGTACTTC. Supplemented by reference TRBV30 and TRBJ2-7, the full variable domain reads SQTIHQWPATLVQPVGSPLSLECTVEGTSNPNLYWYRQAAGRGLQLLFYSVGIGQISSEVPQNLSASRPQDRQFILSSKKLLLSDSGFYLCACGTRAEQYFGPGTRLTVT.